This T cell receptor (beta chain) was obtained from a study of CD8 T cells in ankylosing spondylitis (dated 2017 in TCRdb). About the full investigation: T cell receptor beta repertoires were profiled in healthy donors and ankylosing spondylitis patients so that disease-linked TCR variants could be found. The full study cohort comprised about 23 ankylosing spondylitis patients and 110 or so healthy donors. Peripheral blood was sampled, and synovial fluid was additionally collected from ankylosing spondylitis patients. Overall study outcomes, separate from this receptor: A TCR beta motif of about 8 highly homologous amino acid variants appeared characteristic of blood from ankylosing spondylitis patients. The disease-linked clones had a CD8+ phenotype and were found at relatively low frequencies in peripheral blood. Significant enrichment of the disease-linked clones was reported in matched synovial fluid samples from ankylosing spondylitis patients. Some of the motif variants had been reported before in the synovial fluid and blood of reactive arthritis patients, a finding that suggests common disease-initiation mechanisms.

The CDR3 numbers 13 residues from cysteine through phenylalanine. The only DNA kept is the CDR3, 39 bases in frame from the first base. From the germline V gene, CDR1 is SQVTM and CDR2 is ANQGSEA. The junction shows trimming of 3 bases on V and 1 base on J, plus 9 bases between the germline ends. These reads were obtained on an Illumina HiSeq 2500. Quantitative 5'-RACE with molecular barcodes was the method used to prepare the TCR beta libraries. Under the source paper's analysis protocol: Disease-linked TCR variants were identified with a new computational method built on a probabilistic model of VDJ rearrangement. TCRdb took the public reads, trimmed them with fastp at Q25, ran MiXCR for clone calling and kept in-frame beta chains. All rows with the same CDR3 protein become a single entry with the most common DNA and genes. These V and J calls are TCRdb output, not the study's own analysis. This sample gives approximately 550,000 distinct CDR3 sequences in total; about 13% of them show up just once. Approximately 6.2% of the sample is held by the ten biggest clonotypes.

This clonotype was recorded a few times. The antigen this receptor binds is unknown. Base qualities are not recorded, but no much larger clone differs from it by a single base. This sequence originates from a male donor with ankylosing spondylitis. Sample: blood, either unsorted or a sorted T cell fraction (not recorded which). The sequence links TRBV29-1 to TRBJ1-1; there is no confident call for the D gene. The base sequence is TGCAGCGTTGACTACATCGGGAACACTGAAGCTTTCTTT. The translation is CSVDYIGNTEAFF.